These T cell receptor beta chains were read from a single sample in a study of T cell changes during pregnancy in multiple sclerosis. TCRdb's table, derived via immunoSEQ multiplex PCR, lists solely in-frame clones and lacks some. The data contain some 120,000 clones, about 94% of them singletons. Here the sequenced sample was peripheral blood, taken before pregnancy. The receptors stem from a female donor with multiple sclerosis, enrolled in a pregnancy study. CDR3s include the opening cysteine and the closing phenylalanine or tryptophan. A D gene is named only where the DNA matches it firmly. Clone size is given for some rows only: seen once, a few or many times, or a class if the clone is expanded.

CASSPDRQETQYF | TGCGCCAGCAGCCCGGACAGGCAAGAGACCCAGTACTTC | TRBV5-1 | TRBD1 | TRBJ2-5 | .
CAWNTGGSGSGYTF | TGTGCCTGGAATACAGGGGGTAGCGGGAGTGGCTACACCTTC | TRBV30 | TRBD1 | TRBJ1-2 | .
CASSEVGAGVGYTF | TGTGCCAGCAGTGAAGTGGGTGCAGGGGTTGGCTACACCTTC | TRBV6-5 | . | TRBJ1-2 | .
CASSKGTGGRTDTQYF | TGTGCCAGCAGCAAAGGGACAGGGGGCCGAACAGATACGCAGTATTTT | TRBV21-1 | . | TRBJ2-3 | .
CASSGGGFGGYTF | TGTGCCAGCAGTGGGGGGGGGTTCGGCGGCTACACCTTC | TRBV2 | . | TRBJ1-2 | .
CASSVSRGQYGYTF | TGTGCCAGCAGTGTATCCAGGGGGCAATATGGCTACACCTTC | TRBV2 | TRBD1 | TRBJ1-2 | .
CASSLASGSGLGLQETQYF | TGTGCCAGCAGTTTAGCTAGCGGGAGTGGTTTAGGGCTCCAAGAGACCCAGTACTTC | TRBV28 | TRBD2 | TRBJ2-5 | .
CASSTPRGPGGEQYF | TGTGCCAGCAGCACACCTCGAGGGCCCGGCGGAGAGCAGTACTTC | TRBV5-6 | . | TRBJ2-7 | .
CASSQDRGMYTEAFF | TGCGCCAGCAGTCAGGACAGGGGTATGTACACTGAAGCTTTCTTT | TRBV5-1 | TRBD1 | TRBJ1-1 | .
CASSTGTGGGPKTEAFF | TGCGCCAGCAGCACCGGGACAGGGGGCGGCCCGAAAACTGAAGCTTTCTTT | TRBV5-1 | TRBD1 | TRBJ1-1 | .
CASNHRDRGRGEQFF | TGTGCCAGCAACCACCGGGACAGGGGGCGGGGTGAGCAGTTCTTC | TRBV7-2 | TRBD1 | TRBJ2-1 | .
CASSIDEGDYTF | TGTGCCAGTAGTATAGATGAGGGGGACTACACCTTC | TRBV19 | . | TRBJ1-2 | .
CARSKEGSGSTDTQYF | TGTGCCAGAAGCAAAGAGGGTAGCGGGAGTACAGATACGCAGTATTTT | TRBV5-3 | TRBD2 | TRBJ2-3 | .
CASSPLEVAPGYTF | TGTGCCAGCAGCCCCCTTGAAGTGGCTCCTGGCTACACCTTC | TRBV14 | . | TRBJ1-2 | .
CAISERQGSHEQYF | TGTGCCATCAGTGAGAGACAGGGTAGCCACGAGCAGTACTTC | TRBV10-3 | TRBD1 | TRBJ2-7 | .
CASSLAAGGKTGELFF | TGTGCCAGCAGCTTAGCTGCCGGGGGGAAGACCGGGGAGCTGTTTTTT | TRBV7-2 | TRBD2 | TRBJ2-2 | .
CASSKGQNLYGYTF | TGTGCCAGTAGTAAGGGGCAGAATCTCTATGGCTACACCTTC | TRBV19 | . | TRBJ1-2 | .
CASTLQGARNEKLFF | TGTGCCAGCACCCTACAGGGGGCTAGGAATGAAAAACTGTTTTTT | TRBV28 | TRBD1 | TRBJ1-4 | .
CASSIDPGTYGYTF | TGTGCCAGTAGTATAGATCCGGGAACTTATGGCTACACCTTC | TRBV19 | . | TRBJ1-2 | .
CASSLGQGNQPQHF | TGTGCCAGCAGCTTAGGACAGGGCAATCAGCCCCAGCATTTT | TRBV7-2 | . | TRBJ1-5 | .
CATSRDRLGASNEQYF | TGTGCCACCAGCAGAGATAGACTAGGAGCGTCCAACGAGCAGTACTTC | TRBV15 | . | TRBJ2-7 | once
CASTPGLADQETQYF | TGTGCCAGCACCCCCGGACTAGCGGATCAAGAGACCCAGTACTTC | TRBV2 | TRBD2 | TRBJ2-5 | .
CASSTGNPYEQYF | TGTGCCAGCTCAACGGGGAACCCCTACGAGCAGTACTTC | TRBV18 | . | TRBJ2-7 | .
CASSLAGGPYETQYF | TGTGCCAGCAGTTTAGCGGGAGGGCCTTATGAGACCCAGTACTTC | TRBV27 | TRBD2 | TRBJ2-5 | .
CASSQGPGGRHRDTQYF | TGCGCCAGCAGCCAAGGCCCTGGCGGGAGGCATAGAGATACGCAGTATTTT | TRBV4-1 | TRBD2 | TRBJ2-3 | .
CASSLADINYGYTF | TGTGCCAGCAGCTTGGCCGACATCAACTATGGCTACACCTTC | TRBV5-5 | . | TRBJ1-2 | few
CASSEGGWQPQHF | TGTGCCAGCAGTGAAGGAGGTTGGCAGCCCCAGCATTTT | TRBV2 | . | TRBJ1-5 | .
CASIGGGNTGELFF | TGTGCCTCGATCGGGGGGGGGAACACCGGGGAGCTGTTTTTT | TRBV19 | TRBD2 | TRBJ2-2 | .
CASSSDLSGGRYNEQFF | TGTGCCAGCAGCAGCGACCTTAGCGGGGGCCGCTACAATGAGCAGTTCTTC | TRBV11-3 | TRBD2 | TRBJ2-1 | .
CASSEGQDYGYTF | TGTGCCAGCAGTGAGGGGCAGGACTATGGCTACACCTTC | TRBV2 | . | TRBJ1-2 | .
CVRSSHYRDTEAFF | TGTGTCAGAAGCTCGCATTACAGGGACACTGAAGCTTTCTTT | TRBV7-5 | . | TRBJ1-1 | .
CASSLLGGGEAFF | TGTGCCAGCAGCTTGTTAGGGGGTGGTGAAGCTTTCTTT | TRBV7-9 | . | TRBJ1-1 | .
CASSPTGKAGNTIYF | TGTGCCAGCTCACCGACAGGGAAAGCTGGAAACACCATATATTTT | TRBV18 | TRBD1 | TRBJ1-3 | .
CAIRMDTSGNTIYF | TGTGCCATCAGAATGGACACCTCTGGAAACACCATATATTTT | TRBV10-3 | . | TRBJ1-3 | few
CASTSTGPNTEAFF | TGTGCCAGCACCTCGACAGGGCCGAACACTGAAGCTTTCTTT | TRBV6-1 | TRBD1 | TRBJ1-1 | .
CASSIARPGGMGNTEAFF | TGTGCCAGTAGTATAGCCCGGCCGGGGGGTATGGGGAACACTGAAGCTTTCTTT | TRBV19 | . | TRBJ1-1 | .
CASSRTTSGANVLTF | TGTGCCAGCTCACGCACTACCTCTGGGGCCAACGTCCTGACTTTC | TRBV18 | . | TRBJ2-6 | .
CASSPGLAGTDTQYF | TGCGCCAGCAGCCCCGGACTAGCGGGCACAGATACGCAGTATTTT | TRBV5-1 | TRBD2 | TRBJ2-3 | .
CAWSGIQGVGEKLFF | TGTGCCTGGAGTGGAATACAGGGCGTTGGGGAAAAACTGTTTTTT | TRBV30 | . | TRBJ1-4 | .
CASSMTGNQPQHF | TGTGCCAGTAGTATGACGGGAAATCAGCCCCAGCATTTT | TRBV19 | . | TRBJ1-5 | .
CASSSLGTGGADEQYF | TGTGCCAGCAGTTCCCTGGGGACAGGGGGCGCCGACGAGCAGTACTTC | TRBV28 | TRBD1 | TRBJ2-7 | .
CASTRDRGNTIYF | TGTGCCAGCACCAGGGACAGGGGAAACACCATATATTTT | TRBV5-6 | TRBD1 | TRBJ1-3 | few